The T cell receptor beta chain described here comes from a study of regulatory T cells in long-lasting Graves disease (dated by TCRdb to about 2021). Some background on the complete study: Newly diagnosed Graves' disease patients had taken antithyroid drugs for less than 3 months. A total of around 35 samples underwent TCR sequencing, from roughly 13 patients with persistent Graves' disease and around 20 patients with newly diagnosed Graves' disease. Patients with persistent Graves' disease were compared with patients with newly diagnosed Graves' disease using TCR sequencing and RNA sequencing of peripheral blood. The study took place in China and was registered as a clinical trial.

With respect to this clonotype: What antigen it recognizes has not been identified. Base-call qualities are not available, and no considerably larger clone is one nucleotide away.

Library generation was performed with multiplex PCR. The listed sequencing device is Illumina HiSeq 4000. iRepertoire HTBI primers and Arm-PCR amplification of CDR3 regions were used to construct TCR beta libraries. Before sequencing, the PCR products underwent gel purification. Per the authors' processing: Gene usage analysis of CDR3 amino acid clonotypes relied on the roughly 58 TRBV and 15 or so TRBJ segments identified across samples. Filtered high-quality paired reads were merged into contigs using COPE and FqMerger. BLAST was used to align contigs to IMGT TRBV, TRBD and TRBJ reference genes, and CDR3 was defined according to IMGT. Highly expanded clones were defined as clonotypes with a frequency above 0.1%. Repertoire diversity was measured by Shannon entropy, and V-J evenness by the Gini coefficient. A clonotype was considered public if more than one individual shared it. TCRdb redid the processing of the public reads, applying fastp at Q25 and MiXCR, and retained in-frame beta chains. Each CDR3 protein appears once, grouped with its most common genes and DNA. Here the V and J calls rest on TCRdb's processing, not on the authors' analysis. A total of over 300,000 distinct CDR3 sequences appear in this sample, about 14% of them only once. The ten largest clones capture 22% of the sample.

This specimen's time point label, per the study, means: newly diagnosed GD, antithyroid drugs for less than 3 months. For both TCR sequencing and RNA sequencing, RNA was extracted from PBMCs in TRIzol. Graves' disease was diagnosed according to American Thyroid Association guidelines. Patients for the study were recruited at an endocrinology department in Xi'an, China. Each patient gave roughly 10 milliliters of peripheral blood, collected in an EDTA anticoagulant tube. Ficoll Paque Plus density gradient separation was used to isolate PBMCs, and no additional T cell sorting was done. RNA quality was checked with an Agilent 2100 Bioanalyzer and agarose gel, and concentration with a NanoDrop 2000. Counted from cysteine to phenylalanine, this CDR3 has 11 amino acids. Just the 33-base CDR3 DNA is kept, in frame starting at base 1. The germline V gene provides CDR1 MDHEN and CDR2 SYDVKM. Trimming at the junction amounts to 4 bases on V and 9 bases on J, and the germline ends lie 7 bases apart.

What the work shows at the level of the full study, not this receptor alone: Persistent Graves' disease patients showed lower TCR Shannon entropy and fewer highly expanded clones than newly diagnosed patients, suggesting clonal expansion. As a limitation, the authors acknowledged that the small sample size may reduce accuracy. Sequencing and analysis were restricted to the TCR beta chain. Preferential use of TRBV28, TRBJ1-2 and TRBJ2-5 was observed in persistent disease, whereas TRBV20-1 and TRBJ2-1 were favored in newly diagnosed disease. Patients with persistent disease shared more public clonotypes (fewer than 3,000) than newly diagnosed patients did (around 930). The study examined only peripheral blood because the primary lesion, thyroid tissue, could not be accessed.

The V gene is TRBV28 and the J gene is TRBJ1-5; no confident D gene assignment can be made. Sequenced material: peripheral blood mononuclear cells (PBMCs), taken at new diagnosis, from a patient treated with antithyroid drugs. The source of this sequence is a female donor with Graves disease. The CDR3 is CASSSLGPQHF. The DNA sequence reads TGTGCCAGCAGTTCCCTGGGGCCCCAGCATTTT.